Here is one T cell receptor beta chain with its context. This clone was found once. This clone's antigen is unknown. Per-nucleotide qualities are absent, and no much larger clonotype sits a single base away. These data are taken from a study of blood T cell repertoires in COVID-19 (TCRdb year 2020). Regarding the research as a whole: The collaborator samples originated in the United States, Italy and Spain and spanned the acute and convalescent phases of COVID-19. Subjects who had been exposed to COVID-19, were actively infected with it, or had recovered from it provided the deeply sampled blood TCRbeta repertoires that made up the dataset. Where available, HLA class I and class II types were obtained from metadata supplied by the sample provider rather than from assay-based typing. The sample metadata nearly always contained a de-identified subject ID, COVID-19 status, age in years and sex. The material from the prospective study consisted of cDNA or gDNA derived from T cells, B-cell-depleted T cells, or PBMCs. The samples were drawn from the first 160 participants of the ongoing ImmuneRACE study and from over 950 subjects provided by 6 global collaborators. A freely available public database, intended as a resource for researchers studying the immune response to SARS-CoV-2, is where the repertoires were released. Results and caveats for the whole study, not just this receptor: The amount of clinical and demographic metadata varied by source and participant and was provided uncurated.

The immunoSEQ Assay, a bias-controlled multiplex PCR, was used to amplify TCRbeta CDR3 regions from genomic DNA. In the original analysis: The number of nucleated cells in each sample was estimated by amplification of reference gene primers within the assay. To quantify the absolute abundance of each unique TCRbeta CDR3 rearrangement, sequence reads were collapsed and filtered. For each sample, productive Simpson clonality was calculated as the square root of Simpson's diversity index over productive rearrangements. Here the immuneACCESS table is served through TCRdb, limited to in-frame sequences with V and J called. Missing clones are a known gap in these copies; in checked studies unresolved V genes cover under half, and the rest lacks a known reason. The DNA gave D and trimming, while V, J and clone size come from that table. The sample data list under 450,000 clones, and approximately 90% of these were observed just once. Over 0.7% of the sample comes from the top ten.

Participants in the prospective study were aged about 18 to 95 years, lived in 20 to 30 United States geographic areas, and enrolled through a virtual design. Cohort assignment in the prospective study relied on participant-reported clinical history from a screening survey and a study questionnaire. A participant counted as exposed if, within 2 weeks of entering the study, that participant had been in contact with someone who had a PCR-confirmed or clinician-diagnosed COVID-19 case. Mobile phlebotomists in the prospective study collected whole blood, serum and a nasopharyngeal or oropharyngeal swab from every participant. Additional blood draws and questionnaires over an approximately 2-month period could optionally be provided by prospective study participants. Prospective study blood samples were shipped either frozen or at room temperature before DNA extraction. The CDR3 goes from the cysteine to the phenylalanine over 14 residues. Only the CDR3 DNA is retained, 42 bases long and in frame from the first base. Looking up the germline V gene (reference sequence) yields CDR1 SGHKS and CDR2 YYEKEE. At the junction V is shortened by 3 bases and J by 5 bases; bases outside the gene matches: 4.

The TCR was taken from a woman aged 40 to 50 who had been exposed to COVID-19. Sequences were obtained from PBMCs or T cells enriched from blood (not recorded which). The rearranged chain carries TRBV5-5 and TRBJ1-1; TRBD1 lines up with 10 middle nucleotides. For the CDR3, the sequence is CASSWGDRGTEAFF. The nucleotide sequence reads as follows: TGTGCCAGCAGCTGGGGGGACAGGGGAACTGAAGCTTTCTTT.